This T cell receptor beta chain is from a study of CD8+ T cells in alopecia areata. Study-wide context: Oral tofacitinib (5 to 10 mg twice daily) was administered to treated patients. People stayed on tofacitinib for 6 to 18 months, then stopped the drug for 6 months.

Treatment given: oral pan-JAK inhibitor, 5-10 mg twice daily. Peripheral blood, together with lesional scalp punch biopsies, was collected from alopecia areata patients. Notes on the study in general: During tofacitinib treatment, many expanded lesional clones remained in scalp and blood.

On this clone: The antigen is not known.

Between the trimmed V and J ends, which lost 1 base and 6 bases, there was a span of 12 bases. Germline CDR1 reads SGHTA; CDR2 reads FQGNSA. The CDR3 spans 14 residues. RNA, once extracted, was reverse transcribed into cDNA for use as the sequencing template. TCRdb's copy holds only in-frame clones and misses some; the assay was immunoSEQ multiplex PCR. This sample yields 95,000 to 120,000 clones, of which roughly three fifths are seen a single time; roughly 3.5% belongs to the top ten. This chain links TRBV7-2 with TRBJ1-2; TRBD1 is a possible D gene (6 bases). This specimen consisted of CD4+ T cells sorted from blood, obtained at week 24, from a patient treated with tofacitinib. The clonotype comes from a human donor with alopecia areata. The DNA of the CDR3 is TGTGCCAGCAGCTTAGTTCAGGGGCTGAATGGCTACACCTTC. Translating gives CASSLVQGLNGYTF.